This TCR beta chain was sequenced for a study of cytomegalovirus exposure and HLA in healthy donors. Unmatched junction bases numbered 23, after V lost 6 bases and J lost 7 bases. Germline V lookup: CDR1 ENHRY, CDR2 SYGVKD. This CDR3 has 19 residues. This clone occurred once. Among the donors, all were healthy bone marrow donors. Use of 60 Vbeta and 13 Jbeta primers characterized the PCR. Authors' analysis steps: A follow-up analysis tallied 73 million or so unique TCR beta chains, roughly 11 million shared. TCRdb's table, derived via immunoSEQ multiplex PCR, lists solely in-frame clones and lacks some. The V and J calls and clone size were taken over from that table, and D and trimming were inferred from the DNA. This table holds about 96,000 clones, 65% to 80% found once.

Sequenced sample: PBMCs. The sequence derives from a woman between 70 and 85 years old in good health and CMV-seropositive. The chain combines TRBV10-3 with TRBJ2-1, with 8 bases matching TRBD1. DNA for the CDR3: TGTGCCATCAGCCCCCTTGTGACCCTGACAGGGGTTTATGGGAATGAGCAGTTCTTC. Translated, it gives CAISPLVTLTGVYGNEQFF.